This TCR beta chain was retrieved from a study of blood T cell repertoires in COVID-19. This clone was detected once. V lost 5 bases, J lost 0 bases, and 7 bases stayed unmatched. CDR1 and CDR2 (germline): SGHVS, FNYEAQ. CDR3 length: 16 residues. TCRdb keeps only in-frame clones here, not all; method: immunoSEQ multiplex PCR. This table has around 190,000 clones, around 79% appearing once. The specimen sequenced was peripheral blood. The rearrangement uses TRBV7-6 and TRBJ2-1, with TRBD2 identical over 7 bases. This sequence originates from a woman between 35 and 50 years old with COVID-19, enrolled during active disease. Here the CDR3 DNA reads TGTGCCAGCAGCCCCACTAGCGCCAGCTCCTACAATGAGCAGTTCTTC. Translating it yields CASSPTSASSYNEQFF.